What follows are 5 T cell receptor beta chains derived from one specimen sequenced in a study of cytomegalovirus exposure and HLA in healthy donors. Primers: 60 Vbeta forward and 13 Jbeta reverse. Generated by immunoSEQ multiplex PCR, the TCRdb table keeps only in-frame clones and is missing some. This sample yields approximately 200,000 clones, of which around three quarters are seen a single time; 1.5% to 2% belongs to the top ten. Sample: PBMCs. These receptors originate from a man aged 30-40 years in good health and CMV-seronegative.

V and J are TRBV29-1 and TRBJ2-2; D is unclear. Trimming removed 4 bases from V and 1 base from J, with 13 bases in between. CDR3 length equals 15 residues. CDR1 and CDR2 (germline): SQVTM, ANQGSEA. CDR3 sequence reads: CSVGWANWNTGELFF. DNA of the CDR3: TGCAGCGTTGGCTGGGCTAATTGGAACACCGGGGAGCTGTTTTTT.

The chain links TRBV6-1 to TRBJ2-7, with D unclear. CDR1 MNHNS and CDR2 SASEGT come from the germline V gene. Trimming took off 2 bases at V and 4 bases at J, with 6 bases between the two ends. This CDR3 is 12 amino acids long. The CDR3 protein is CASSEFGYEQYF. The CDR3 DNA sequence: TGTGCCAGCAGTGAATTCGGGTACGAGCAGTACTTC.

This clone has a count of ten or more. The CDR3 DNA follows: TGTGCCAGCAGTGTAGTATTTGACACCGGGGAGCTGTTTTTT. Amino acids: CASSVVFDTGELFF. The chain employs TRBV6-1 and TRBJ2-2, with D unclear. The CDR3 is 14 amino acids. Trimming stripped 4 bases from V and 3 bases from J, with 9 bases between. CDR1 and CDR2 (germline): MNHNS, SASEGT.

This chain links TRBV6-5 with TRBJ2-3; 12 bases match TRBD2. Germline values: CDR1 MNHEY, CDR2 SVGAGI. The junction had 4 bases not matched to a gene; V was cut back by 6 bases and J by 3 bases. This CDR3 region has 15 residues. Written as DNA, the CDR3 is TGTGCCAGCAGGAGACTAGCGGGAGTAACAGATACGCAGTATTTT. It specifies CASRRLAGVTDTQYF.

The chain joins TRBV7-9 to TRBJ1-1; D remains unclear. V was trimmed by 1 base and J by 1 base, leaving 4 bases between them. There are 13 residues in the CDR3. The V gene's germline CDR1 is SEHNR and CDR2 FQNEAQ (reference sequence). The CDR3 protein is CASSLGQNTEAFF. Written as DNA, the CDR3 is TGTGCCAGCAGCTTAGGGCAGAACACTGAAGCTTTCTTT.